The 24 T cell receptor beta chains in this list originate from one sample, sequenced in a study of CD8 T cells in Susac syndrome. A quantity of about 0.5 to 1 ug RNA underwent reverse transcription using random hexamers. TCRdb independently ran MiXCR on the immunoSEQ multiplex PCR reads; one entry per CDR3 protein. The table shows 100,000 to 150,000 distinct CDR3 sequences, with around 85% occurring only once. Sequencing was carried out using CD8+ T cells from PBMCs. The source of these receptors is a human donor with multiple sclerosis.

This chain links TRBV10-3 with TRBJ2-1; TRBD2 aligns across 7 bases. This CDR3 is built from 15 residues. Germline loops: CDR1 ENHRY, CDR2 SYGVKD. V shed 7 bases and J 5 bases; nucleotides not matched to a gene: 11. CDR3 bases: TGTGCCATCATGACCCAGGCGGGGGAAAACAATGAGCAGTTCTTC. Its translation: CAIMTQAGENNEQFF.

In the case of this clonotype: At one of its ends the junction is not consistent with the germline gene, which may arise from a read error. V is TRBV3-1 and J is TRBJ1-1; D is unclear. The CDR3 spans 16 residues. The germline V gene encodes CDR1 LGHDT and CDR2 YNNKEL (reference sequence). The CDR3 DNA sequence: TGTGCCAGCAGCCCCACGAGGGTAAGGCGGAACCCTGAAGCTTTCTTT. As protein: CASSPTRVRRNPEAFF.

This clonotype appeared a single time. This chain links TRBV5-6 with TRBJ2-2; TRBD1 is a possible D gene (6 bases). Germline assignment: CDR1 SGHDT and CDR2 YYEEEE. The CDR3 sequence is 15 residues long. V was clipped by 1 base and J by 6 bases, with 13 bases between them. CDR3 nucleotide sequence: TGTGCCAGCAGCTTGTCTCAACAGGGTTCCGGGGAGCTGTTTTTT. Translating gives CASSLSQQGSGELFF. The full variable domain, with the rest looked up from reference TRBV5-6 and TRBJ2-2, is DAGVTQSPTHLIKTRGQQVTLRCSPKSGHDTVSWYQQALGQGPQFIFQYYEEEERQRGNFPDRFSGHQFPNYSSELNVNALLLGDSALYLCASSLSQQGSGELFFGEGSRLTVL.

V is TRBV5-4 and J is TRBJ1-2; 10 positions match TRBD1. Germline V gives CDR1 SGHNT, CDR2 YYREEE (reference sequence). J was trimmed by 0 bases and V by 7 bases; bases with no gene match: 9. The length of the CDR3 is 16 residues. The CDR3 loop is CASPSFGQGANYGYTF. The CDR3 nucleotides read TGTGCCAGCCCCTCTTTCGGACAGGGGGCTAACTATGGCTACACCTTC.

The chain has TRBV5-1 and TRBJ2-3; no clear D gene. V gave up 5 bases and J gave up 6 bases, with 13 bases separating them. Per the germline V gene, CDR1 is SGHRS and CDR2 is YFSETQ. This CDR3 is built from 13 residues. The CDR3 bases are TGCGCCAGCAGGTACCATGGAAGCGATACGCAGTATTTT. This sequence encodes CASRYHGSDTQYF.

The gene calls are TRBV5-6 and TRBJ2-7; no clear D gene. The CDR3 is 17 amino acids. Per germline, CDR1 SGHDT and CDR2 YYEEEE. V lost 3 bases, J lost 0 bases, and 19 bases lay in between. This CDR3 is CASSSRPSPWSSYEQYV. The CDR3 DNA is TGTGCCAGCAGCTCCCGCCCCAGTCCCTGGAGCTCCTACGAGCAGTACGTC.

The chain joins TRBV15 to TRBJ1-4, with 8 nucleotides matching TRBD1. This CDR3 comprises 15 residues. After removal of 1 base from V and 7 bases from J, the junction contained 5 bases not matched to a gene. The germline CDR1 and CDR2 sequences are LNHNV and YYDKDF (reference sequence). CDR3 protein: CATSRGGTGFEKLFF. The CDR3 DNA is TGTGCCACCAGCAGAGGGGGGACAGGTTTTGAAAAACTGTTTTTT.

This chain connects TRBV6-1 to TRBJ2-3, with 9 positions matching TRBD1. CDR1 and CDR2 (germline): MNHNS, SASEGT. The CDR3 sequence is 16 residues long. The trim removed 3 bases at V and 3 bases at J, leaving 7 bases unmatched. The CDR3: CASSDEQGAETDTQYF. The CDR3 nucleotides are TGTGCCAGCAGTGACGAACAGGGGGCAGAAACAGATACGCAGTATTTT.

The rearrangement joins TRBV3-1 to TRBJ2-5; the D gene is possibly TRBD1 (6 bases). Germline V gene data show CDR1 as LGHDT and CDR2 as YNNKEL (reference sequence). Trimming shortened V by 0 bases and J by 6 bases, and 26 bases separated the two germline ends. This CDR3 has 19 amino acids. The CDR3 nucleotides read TGTGCCAGCAGCCAAGACGGGGCCCCCTACAGGGCCTTAACAAAGACCCAGTACTTC. Translating it yields CASSQDGAPYRALTKTQYF.

This chain links TRBV27 with TRBJ2-7; D is possibly TRBD1 or TRBD2 (5 bases each). Germline V gene sequence: CDR1 MNHEY, CDR2 SMNVEV (reference sequence). Trimming left V 3 bases short and J 2 bases short, with 17 bases between. This CDR3 contains 16 residues. The CDR3 spells CASSFSLGTVAYEQYV. The CDR3 DNA is TGTGCCAGCAGTTTCAGTCTGGGGACCGTCGCCTACGAGCAGTACGTC.

This clonotype appeared a single time. The genes are TRBV6-2 or TRBV6-3 and TRBJ2-5, with D uncertain. Deletions cut 2 bases from V and 2 bases from J, with 21 bases between. CDR3 length: 18 residues. Germline V gene sequence: CDR1 MNHEY, CDR2 SVGEGT. The CDR3 region is CASSYLFTGPLVQETQYF. CDR3 coding DNA: TGTGCCAGCAGTTACCTCTTCACCGGACCCCTCGTACAAGAGACCCAGTACTTC.

This sequence joins TRBV18 and TRBJ1-2; no clear D gene. Germline V gives CDR1 KGHSH, CDR2 LQKENI. The CDR3 loop spans 16 amino acids. The V end was cut by 3 bases, the J end by 1 base, with 15 bases between. CDR3 sequence reads: CASSPRTEGINYGYTF. The CDR3 region has the DNA TGTGCCAGCTCACCGCGTACAGAGGGTATTAACTATGGCTACACCTTC.

This clonotype has only one observation. The chain has TRBV7-9 and TRBJ1-1, with 7 bases fitting TRBD1. V lost 1 base, J lost 2 bases, and 7 bases stayed unmatched. CDR1 and CDR2 (germline): SEHNR, FQNEAQ (reference sequence). The CDR3 is made up of 16 amino acids. DNA for the CDR3: TGTGCCAGCAGCTTAGGGTCGGGACAGAGAAACACTGAAGCTTTCTTT. Protein product: CASSLGSGQRNTEAFF.

J is TRBJ2-7 and V is TRBV5-1; 7 bases agree with TRBD2. The CDR3 extends over 13 amino acids. Germline CDR1 SGHRS, CDR2 YFSETQ. V shed 2 bases and J 5 bases; nucleotides not matched to a gene: 4. The CDR3 spells CASSFWEGNEQYF. DNA for the CDR3: TGCGCCAGCAGCTTTTGGGAGGGTAACGAGCAGTACTTC.

The chain is built from TRBV19 and TRBJ1-3; D call uncertain. Looked up from germline, CDR1 is LNHDA and CDR2 is SQIVND (reference sequence). This CDR3 has 15 amino acids. V lost 1 base, J lost 7 bases, and 14 bases lay in between. The CDR3 reads CASSIGSGFWNTIYF. Here the CDR3 DNA reads TGTGCCAGTAGTATAGGATCGGGGTTTTGGAACACCATATATTTT.

This sequence joins TRBV5-1 and TRBJ1-1; D is ambiguous. CDR1 is SGHRS and CDR2 is YFSETQ in the germline V gene. The CDR3 is 14 amino acids. V was cut by 5 bases and J by 6 bases, with 17 bases left in between. For the CDR3, the DNA is TGCGCCAGCAGTCGCGGAACTTGGGAGGCTGAAGCTTTCTTT. Translating it yields CASSRGTWEAEAFF.

V usage is TRBV18 and J usage is TRBJ1-2; D is unclear. CDR1 and CDR2 (germline): KGHSH, LQKENI. Deletions cut 8 bases from V and 4 bases from J, with 20 bases between. This CDR3 comprises 15 residues. As DNA, the CDR3 is TGTGCCAGCGCGACGTCCCGAGGGTTGGTCTATGGCTACACCTTC. Translated, it gives CASATSRGLVYGYTF.

This clonotype was found once. This chain links TRBV15 with TRBJ1-1, with D unresolved. The CDR3 has 15 residues. Trimming took off 6 bases at V and 0 bases at J, with 14 bases between the two ends. Germline V gene data show CDR1 as LNHNV and CDR2 as YYDKDF (reference sequence). CDR3 loop: CATRGVGSMNTEAFF. CDR3 DNA sequence: TGTGCCACCAGAGGAGTGGGCAGCATGAACACTGAAGCTTTCTTT.

V gene TRBV11-1 combines with J gene TRBJ1-1; 8 bases are a match to TRBD1. J was trimmed by 10 bases and V by 1 base; bases with no gene match: 5. Germline-derived CDR1 and CDR2 are SGHAT and FQDESV (reference sequence). The CDR3 contains 13 residues. CDR3: CASSLGQGLGAFF. CDR3 DNA: TGTGCCAGCAGCTTAGGACAGGGGCTTGGAGCTTTCTTT.

This clonotype was picked up one time. The CDR3 loop reads CASSYGASGVGGNTIYF. CDR3 in DNA: TGTGCCAGCAGTTACGGGGCGTCGGGAGTAGGTGGAAACACCATATATTTT. This chain joins TRBV6-5 and TRBJ1-3; maybe TRBD1 (5 bases). This CDR3 comprises 17 residues. Between the trimmed V and J ends, which lost 2 bases and 3 bases, there was a span of 17 bases. The germline gives CDR1 MNHEY, CDR2 SVGAGI.

The chain joins TRBV7-2 to TRBJ2-1; 7 nucleotides align to TRBD2. With 5 bases clipped from V and 10 bases from J, the junction kept 5 bases outside the gene matches. The germline V gene encodes CDR1 SGHTA and CDR2 FQGNSA. The CDR3 loop spans 12 amino acids. CDR3: CASSRDYVEQFF. In nucleotides, the CDR3 is TGTGCCAGCAGCCGGGACTACGTAGAGCAGTTCTTC.

The V and J genes are TRBV6-5 and TRBJ1-5; no definite D call. CDR1 MNHEY and CDR2 SVGAGI come from the germline V gene. V was clipped by 6 bases and J by 4 bases, with 13 bases between them. This CDR3 contains 14 residues. The CDR3 DNA is TGTGCCAGCAGCTTACGGGCCGGGAATCAGCCCCAGCATTTT. As protein: CASSLRAGNQPQHF.

The rearrangement links TRBV7-9 to TRBJ2-7; D may be TRBD2 (6 bases). Trimming shortened V by 4 bases and J by 1 base, and 20 bases separated the two germline ends. In germline, CDR1 is SEHNR, CDR2 FQNEAQ (reference sequence). The CDR3 has 17 residues. CDR3 region: CASSSPNGGISSYEQYV. CDR3 bases: TGTGCCAGCAGCTCCCCAAATGGCGGGATATCGTCCTACGAGCAGTACGTC.

The chain links TRBV7-9 to TRBJ1-1; 9 bases align to TRBD1. CDR1 is SEHNR, CDR2 FQNEAQ, per germline (reference sequence). The CDR3 covers 16 residues. Unmatched junction bases numbered 7, after V lost 0 bases and J lost 5 bases. The CDR3 region is CASSLAHRGRWTEAFF. The CDR3, as DNA: TGTGCCAGCAGCTTAGCTCACAGGGGGCGATGGACTGAAGCTTTCTTT.